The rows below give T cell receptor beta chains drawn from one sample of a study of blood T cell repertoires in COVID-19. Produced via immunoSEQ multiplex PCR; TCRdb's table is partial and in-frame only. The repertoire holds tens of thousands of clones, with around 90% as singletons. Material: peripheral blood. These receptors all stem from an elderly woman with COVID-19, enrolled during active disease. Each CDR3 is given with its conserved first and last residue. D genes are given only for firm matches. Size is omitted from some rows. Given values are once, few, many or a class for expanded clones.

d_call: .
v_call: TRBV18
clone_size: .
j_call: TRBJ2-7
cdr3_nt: TGTGCCAGCTCACCCCAAGTCGCGGGGGCTCCCTCCGAGCAGTACTTC
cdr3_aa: CASSPQVAGAPSEQYF

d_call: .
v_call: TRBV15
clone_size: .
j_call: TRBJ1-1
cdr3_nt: TGTGCCACCAGCAGAGAAGATAACAACAGACACACTGAAGCTTTCTTT
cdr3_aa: CATSREDNNRHTEAFF

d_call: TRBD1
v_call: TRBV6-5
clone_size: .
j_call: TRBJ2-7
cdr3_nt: TGTGCCAGCAGGGGGACAGGGGGGATGCACGAGCAGTACTTC
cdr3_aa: CASRGTGGMHEQYF

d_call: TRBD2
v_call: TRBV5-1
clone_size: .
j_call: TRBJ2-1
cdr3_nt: TGCGCCAGCAGCCAGGGACTAGCGGATTACAATGAGCAGTTCTTC
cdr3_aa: CASSQGLADYNEQFF

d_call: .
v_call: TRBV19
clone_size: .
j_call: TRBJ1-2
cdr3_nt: TGTGCCAGTAGTATGTCCGGGTCCAACTATGGCTACACCTTC
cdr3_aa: CASSMSGSNYGYTF

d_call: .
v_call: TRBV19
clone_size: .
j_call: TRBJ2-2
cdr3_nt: TGTGCCAGTACTAGGGACACCGGTACTAACACCGGGGAGCTGTTTTTT
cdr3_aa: CASTRDTGTNTGELFF

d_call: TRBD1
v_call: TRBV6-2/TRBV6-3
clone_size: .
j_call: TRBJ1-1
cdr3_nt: TGTGCCAGCAGTTACGCAGGGGGTAACACTGAAGCTTTCTTT
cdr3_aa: CASSYAGGNTEAFF

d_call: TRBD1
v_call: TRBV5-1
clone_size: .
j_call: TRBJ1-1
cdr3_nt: TGCGCCAGCAGCTTCCATGGACAGGGGACGTTCACTGAAGCTTTCTTT
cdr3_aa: CASSFHGQGTFTEAFF

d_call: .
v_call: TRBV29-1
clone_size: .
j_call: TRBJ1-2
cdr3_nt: TGCAGCGTTGATACCCCCCTCGGACCTTCAGGGGGCTACACCTTC
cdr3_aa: CSVDTPLGPSGGYTF

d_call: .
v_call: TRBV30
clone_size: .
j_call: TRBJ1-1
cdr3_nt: TGTGCCTGGAGTTCACAGGTTAAGGCTGAAGCTTTCTTT
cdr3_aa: CAWSSQVKAEAFF

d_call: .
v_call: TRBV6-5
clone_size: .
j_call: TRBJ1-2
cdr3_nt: TGTGCCTTGGTAGGAGTCGCGTATGGCTACACCTTC
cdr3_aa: CALVGVAYGYTF

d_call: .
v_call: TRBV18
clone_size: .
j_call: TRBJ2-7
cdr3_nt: TGTGCCAGCTCACCACTTGAGTTCTCCGAGCAGTACTTC
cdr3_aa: CASSPLEFSEQYF

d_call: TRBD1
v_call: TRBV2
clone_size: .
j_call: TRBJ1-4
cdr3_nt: TGTGCCAGCAGTGAGGCGGCGGACAGGGTGGGTGAAAAACTGTTTTTT
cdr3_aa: CASSEAADRVGEKLFF

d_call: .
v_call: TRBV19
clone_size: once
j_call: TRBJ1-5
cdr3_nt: TGTGCCAGTAGTATTCAGGGAATCAATCAGCCCCAGCATTTT
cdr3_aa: CASSIQGINQPQHF

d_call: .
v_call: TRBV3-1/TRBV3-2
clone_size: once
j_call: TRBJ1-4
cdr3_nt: TGTGCCAGCAGCCATGGGGGCAATGAAAAACTGTTTTTT
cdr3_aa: CASSHGGNEKLFF

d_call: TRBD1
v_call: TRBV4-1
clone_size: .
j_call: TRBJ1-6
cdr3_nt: TGCGCCAGCAGCCAAGGTGGGGACAGAAGCCTTGATAATTCACCCCTCCACTTT
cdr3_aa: CASSQGGDRSLDNSPLHF

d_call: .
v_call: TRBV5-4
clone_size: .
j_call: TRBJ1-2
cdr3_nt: TGTGCCAGCAGCTTGCAGGGGCCTCCTGGCTACACCTTC
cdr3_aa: CASSLQGPPGYTF

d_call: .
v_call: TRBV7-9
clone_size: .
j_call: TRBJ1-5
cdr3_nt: TGTGCCAGCAGCCCCATGGGGGGGGTTAGCAATCAGCCCCAGCATTTT
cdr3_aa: CASSPMGGVSNQPQHF

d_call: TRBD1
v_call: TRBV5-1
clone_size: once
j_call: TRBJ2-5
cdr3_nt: TGCGCCAGCAGCAGGGGGACAGGGGGCGATGGGACCCAGTACTTC
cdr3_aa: CASSRGTGGDGTQYF

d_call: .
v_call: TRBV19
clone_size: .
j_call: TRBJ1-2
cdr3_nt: TGTGCCAGTAGTATGGCTTATGGCTACACCTTC
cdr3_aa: CASSMAYGYTF

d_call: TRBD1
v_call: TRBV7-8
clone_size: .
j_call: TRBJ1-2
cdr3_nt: TGTGCCAGCAGTCTCTCCGGGACAGACTATGGCTACACCTTC
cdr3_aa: CASSLSGTDYGYTF

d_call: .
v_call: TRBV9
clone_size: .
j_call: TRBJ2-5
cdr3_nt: TGTGCCAGCAGCGTAGGAGACAGCCAAGAGACCCAGTACTTC
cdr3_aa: CASSVGDSQETQYF

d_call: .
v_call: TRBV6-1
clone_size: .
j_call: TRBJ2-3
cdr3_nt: TGTGCCAGCAGTGATCCAGACACAGATACGCAGTATTTT
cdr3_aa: CASSDPDTDTQYF

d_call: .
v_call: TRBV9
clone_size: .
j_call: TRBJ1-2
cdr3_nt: TGTGCCAGCAGCGCGGGACTCCTTAACTATGGCTACACCTTC
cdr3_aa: CASSAGLLNYGYTF

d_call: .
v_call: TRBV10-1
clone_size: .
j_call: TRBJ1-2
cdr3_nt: TGCGCCAGCAGTGAATCCTCTGGCCGTGGCTACACCTTC
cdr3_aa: CASSESSGRGYTF

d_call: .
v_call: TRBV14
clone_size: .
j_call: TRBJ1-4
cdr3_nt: TGTGCCAGCAGCCAAGTTGCGGGTACCGGGGAAAAACTGTTTTTT
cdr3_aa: CASSQVAGTGEKLFF

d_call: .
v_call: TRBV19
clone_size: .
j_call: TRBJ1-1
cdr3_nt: TGTGCCAGTAGTGCCGGCAGGGCCTACCCTGAAGCTTTCTTT
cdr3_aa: CASSAGRAYPEAFF

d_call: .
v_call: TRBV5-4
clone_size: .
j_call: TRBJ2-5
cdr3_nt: TGTGCCAGCAGTTCAAAGTCGACTGCTCAAGAGACCCAGTACTTC
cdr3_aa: CASSSKSTAQETQYF

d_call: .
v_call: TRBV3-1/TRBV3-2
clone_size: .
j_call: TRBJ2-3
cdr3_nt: TGTGCCAGCAGCCAAGAGGGTCCAGGGGCAGATACGCAGTATTTT
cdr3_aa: CASSQEGPGADTQYF

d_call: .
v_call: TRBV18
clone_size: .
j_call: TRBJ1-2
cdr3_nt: TGTGCCAGCTCACCGGAGGACCATAACTATGGCTACACCTTC
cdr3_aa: CASSPEDHNYGYTF

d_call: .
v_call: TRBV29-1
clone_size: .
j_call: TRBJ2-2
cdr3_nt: TGCAGCGTTGTGGTCGGAGCCCGGGCCGGGGAGCTGTTTTTT
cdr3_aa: CSVVVGARAGELFF

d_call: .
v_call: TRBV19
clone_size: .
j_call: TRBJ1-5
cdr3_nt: TGTGCCAGTAGTTATCTATCCTCGCCCCAGCATTTT
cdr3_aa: CASSYLSSPQHF

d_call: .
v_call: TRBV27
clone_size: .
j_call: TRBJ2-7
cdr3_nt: TGTGCCAGCAGTTTAAAGTGGCTAGGGGGGGCAAGCTCCTACGAGCAGTACTTC
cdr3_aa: CASSLKWLGGASSYEQYF

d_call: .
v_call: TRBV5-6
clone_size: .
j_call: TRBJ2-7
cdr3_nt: TGTGCCAGCAGCTTTAGAAGGATAGGCGGCTCCTACGAGCAGTACTTC
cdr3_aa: CASSFRRIGGSYEQYF

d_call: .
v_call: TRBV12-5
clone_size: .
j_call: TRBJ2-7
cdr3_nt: TGTGCTAGTGGGGCGGGGTACGAGCAGTACTTC
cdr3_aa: CASGAGYEQYF

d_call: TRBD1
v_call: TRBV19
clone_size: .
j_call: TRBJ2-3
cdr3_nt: TGTGCCAGTAGTATAGAGAACAGGGGGATTCCAGATACGCAGTATTTT
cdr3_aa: CASSIENRGIPDTQYF

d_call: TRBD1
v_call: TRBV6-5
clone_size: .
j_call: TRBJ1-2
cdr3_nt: TGTGCCAGCAGAAACAGGGGCCGGGGTGGCTACACCTTC
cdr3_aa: CASRNRGRGGYTF

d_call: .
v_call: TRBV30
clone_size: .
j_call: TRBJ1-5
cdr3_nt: TGTGCCTGGAGTGGAGGACACCCCAATCAGCCCCAGCATTTT
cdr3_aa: CAWSGGHPNQPQHF

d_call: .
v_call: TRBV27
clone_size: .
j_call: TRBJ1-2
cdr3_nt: TGTGCCAGCAGTTTATCGAGGCCCAGGACAGCTAACTATGGCTACACCTTC
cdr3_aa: CASSLSRPRTANYGYTF

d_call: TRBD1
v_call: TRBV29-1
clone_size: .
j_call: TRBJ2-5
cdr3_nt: TGCAGCGTTGAACAGGGGGCTTACCGCCAAGAGACCCAGTACTTC
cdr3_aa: CSVEQGAYRQETQYF

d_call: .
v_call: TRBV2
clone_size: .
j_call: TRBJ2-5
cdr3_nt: TGTGCCAGCACCCGGAGGGCGTTGGAGACCCAGTACTTC
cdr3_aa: CASTRRALETQYF

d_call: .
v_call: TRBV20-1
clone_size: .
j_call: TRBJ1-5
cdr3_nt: TGCAGTGCTAGTACTTCAGGGGTGGCTCAGCCCCAGCATTTT
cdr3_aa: CSASTSGVAQPQHF

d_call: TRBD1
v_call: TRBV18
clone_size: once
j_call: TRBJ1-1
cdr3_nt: TGTGCCAGCTCACCGCGGGACAGGGGTAGCACTGAAGCTTTCTTT
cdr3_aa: CASSPRDRGSTEAFF

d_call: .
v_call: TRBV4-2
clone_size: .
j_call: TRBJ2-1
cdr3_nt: TGTGCCAGCAGCCACGAGGGGGGGGCCTTCCTCCTTGAGCAGTTCTTC
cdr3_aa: CASSHEGGAFLLEQFF

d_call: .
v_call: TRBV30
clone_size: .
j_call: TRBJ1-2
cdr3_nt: TGTGCCTGGAGCCAACAAGCGCGGGGCTACACCTTC
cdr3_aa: CAWSQQARGYTF

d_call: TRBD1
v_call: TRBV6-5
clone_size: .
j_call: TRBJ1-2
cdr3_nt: TGTGCCAGCACCACGTCCGGGACAGCTTCCTATGGCTACACCTTC
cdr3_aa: CASTTSGTASYGYTF

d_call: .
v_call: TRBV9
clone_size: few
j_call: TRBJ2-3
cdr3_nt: TGTGCCAGCAGCGTAGTTGACTCCGCAGATACGCAGTATTTT
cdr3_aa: CASSVVDSADTQYF

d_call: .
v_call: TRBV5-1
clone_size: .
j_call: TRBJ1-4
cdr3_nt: TGCGCCAGCAGCTCAGGTGGGGCCGACGGAAAACTGTTTTTT
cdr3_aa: CASSSGGADGKLFF

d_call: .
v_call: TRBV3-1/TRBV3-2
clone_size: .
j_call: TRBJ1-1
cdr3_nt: TGTGCCAGCAGCCAAGGAGGGTTAAGGGTATTGAACACTGAAGCTTTCTTT
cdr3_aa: CASSQGGLRVLNTEAFF

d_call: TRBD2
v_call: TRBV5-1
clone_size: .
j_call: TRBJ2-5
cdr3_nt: TGCGCCAGCAGCCATGGGACTAGCGGGCAAGAGACCCAGTACTTC
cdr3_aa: CASSHGTSGQETQYF

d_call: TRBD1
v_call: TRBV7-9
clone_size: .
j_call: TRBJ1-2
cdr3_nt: TGTGCCAGCAGCGATCAGCCGGGACAGTTTACTGGCTACACCTTC
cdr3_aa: CASSDQPGQFTGYTF

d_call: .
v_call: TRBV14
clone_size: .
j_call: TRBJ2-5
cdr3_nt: TGTGCCAGCAGCCAAATGTTGCGGGCTGATTTAGAGACCCAGTACTTC
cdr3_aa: CASSQMLRADLETQYF

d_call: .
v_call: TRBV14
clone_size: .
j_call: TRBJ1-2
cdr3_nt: TGTGCCAGCAGTACCCAGCCCGGGGTAGGTGGCTACACCTTC
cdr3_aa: CASSTQPGVGGYTF

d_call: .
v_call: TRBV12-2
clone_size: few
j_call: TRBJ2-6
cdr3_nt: TGTGCAAGTCGCTCCGGTAGGACAGGGGAATGTGTCTCTGGGGCCAACGTCCTGACTTTC
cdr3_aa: CASRSGRTGECVSGANVLTF